This T cell receptor beta chain was sequenced during a study of cytomegalovirus exposure and HLA in healthy donors. Trimming removed 2 bases from V and 2 bases from J, with 10 bases in between. The CDR3 is 14 residues long. Germline loops: CDR1 MGHRA, CDR2 YSYEKL. 13 Jbeta primers and 60 Vbeta primers were used for the PCR. Per the original methods: An analysis that came later counted 73 million or so unique TCR beta chains, approximately 11 million shared. Profiling relied on immunoSEQ multiplex PCR, and the TCRdb table lists in-frame clones only, not all of them. The V and J calls and clone size come from that table; D and trimming were worked out from the DNA. The sample lists about 99,000 clones; 60% to 70% were seen once. This clone was detected only a few times. Its antigen is undetermined. Study-level points and caveats: In a later analysis, 17,000 or so TCR beta sequences were associated with HLA alleles at 0.05 false discovery rate. Reportedly, a later analysis found an Asian-associated ancestry cluster had fewer N-insertions than the roughly 630-donor mean.

The sequenced sample consisted of PBMCs. The chain employs TRBV4-1 and TRBJ2-7; D uncertain. The receptor comes from a woman between 45 and 65 years old in good health and CMV-seronegative. CDR3 DNA: TGCGCCAGCAGCCAATTAAGCTTAACCTACGAGCAGTACTTC. Its translation: CASSQLSLTYEQYF.